This T cell receptor (beta chain) was retrieved from a study of cytomegalovirus exposure and HLA in healthy donors. Study observations and caveats: Specificity for CMV antigens was confirmed in vitro for three of the CMV-associated chains. According to reports, the classifier identified cytomegalovirus status with high specificity and sensitivity. One later analysis reportedly identified an Asian-associated ancestry cluster that showed fewer N-insertions than the roughly 600-donor mean.

V shed 5 bases and J 5 bases; nucleotides not matched to a gene: 5. Germline V gene data show CDR1 as SGHTA and CDR2 as FQGNSA. This CDR3 region has 13 residues. The PCR was carried out with 60 Vbeta primers and 13 Jbeta primers. Clones were sequenced by immunoSEQ multiplex PCR, and TCRdb holds only the in-frame ones, with some missing. Of about 150,000 clones listed, roughly 70% are singletons. As regards this clone: Its antigen is unidentified.

The clonotype originates from a male donor in good health and CMV-seronegative. This chain connects TRBV7-2 to TRBJ2-5; 7 bases line up with TRBD2. The sample was PBMCs. The CDR3 spells CASSPGLPETQYF. DNA of the CDR3: TGTGCCAGCAGCCCGGGACTACCGGAGACCCAGTACTTC.